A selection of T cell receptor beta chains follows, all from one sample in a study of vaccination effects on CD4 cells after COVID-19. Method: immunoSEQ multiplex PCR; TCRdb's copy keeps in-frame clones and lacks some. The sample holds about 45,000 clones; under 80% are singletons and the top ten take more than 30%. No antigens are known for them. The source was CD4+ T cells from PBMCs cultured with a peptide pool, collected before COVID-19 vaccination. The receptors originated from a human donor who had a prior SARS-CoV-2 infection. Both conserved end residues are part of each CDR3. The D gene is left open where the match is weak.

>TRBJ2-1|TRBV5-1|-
TGCGCCAGCAGCTTGAACCTAGTGAATGAGCAGTTCTTC
CASSLNLVNEQFF
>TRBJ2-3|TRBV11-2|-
TGTGCCAGCAGCTTAGATCGACACGCGGATACGCAGTATTTT
CASSLDRHADTQYF
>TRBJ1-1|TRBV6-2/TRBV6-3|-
TGTGCCAGCAGTTACTCGGGTCGGAGGGCCATGAACACTGAAGCTTTCTTT
CASSYSGRRAMNTEAFF
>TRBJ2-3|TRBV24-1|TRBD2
TGTGCCACCAGAGCAGCGGGATACACAGATACGCAGTATTTT
CATRAAGYTDTQYF
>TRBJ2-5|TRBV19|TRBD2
TGTGCCAGTAGTTGGGGGGGCCAAGAGACCCAGTACTTC
CASSWGGQETQYF
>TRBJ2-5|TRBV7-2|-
TGTGCCAGCAGCCGGGCCCACGGTTGGGGAGAGACCCAGTACTTC
CASSRAHGWGETQYF
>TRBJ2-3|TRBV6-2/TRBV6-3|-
TGTGCCAGCAGCGGCGGCTACACAGATACGCAGTATTTT
CASSGGYTDTQYF
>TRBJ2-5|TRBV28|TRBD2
TGTGCCAGCAGTTTAATCGCTAGCGGTAACAAAGAGACCCAGTACTTC
CASSLIASGNKETQYF
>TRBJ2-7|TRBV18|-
TGTGCCAGCTCACCGCGGTTGGTGCAGTACTTC
CASSPRLVQYF
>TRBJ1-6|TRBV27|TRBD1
TGTGCCAGCAGCCGACAGGGGCCCAGCTCCTATAATTCACCCCTCCACTTT
CASSRQGPSSYNSPLHF
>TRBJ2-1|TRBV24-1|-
TGTGCCACCAGTGATTTCGGGCCTCAGGCCCCTAGACTCAATGAGCAGTTCTTC
CATSDFGPQAPRLNEQFF
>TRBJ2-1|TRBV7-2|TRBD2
TGTGCCAGCAGCTTAGCGGAGCGGGGGGGTCCGAATGAGCAGTTCTTC
CASSLAERGGPNEQFF
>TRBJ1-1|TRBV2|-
TGTGCCAGCAGTGAATATGAGAACACTGAAGCTTTCTTT
CASSEYENTEAFF
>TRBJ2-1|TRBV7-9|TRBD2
TGTGCCAGCAGCTTAAGTTTAGCGGGTTCCTACAATGAGCAGTTCTTC
CASSLSLAGSYNEQFF
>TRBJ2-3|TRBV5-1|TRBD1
TGCGCCAGCAGCTCGGACAGGGGGGGGGATACGCAGTATTTT
CASSSDRGGDTQYF
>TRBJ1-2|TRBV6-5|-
TGTGCCAGCCTTCTCCTAGGGGTACACTATGGCTACACCTTC
CASLLLGVHYGYTF
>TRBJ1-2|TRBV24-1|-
TGTGCCACCTCGGGCAGAATGATGGATGGCTACACCTTC
CATSGRMMDGYTF